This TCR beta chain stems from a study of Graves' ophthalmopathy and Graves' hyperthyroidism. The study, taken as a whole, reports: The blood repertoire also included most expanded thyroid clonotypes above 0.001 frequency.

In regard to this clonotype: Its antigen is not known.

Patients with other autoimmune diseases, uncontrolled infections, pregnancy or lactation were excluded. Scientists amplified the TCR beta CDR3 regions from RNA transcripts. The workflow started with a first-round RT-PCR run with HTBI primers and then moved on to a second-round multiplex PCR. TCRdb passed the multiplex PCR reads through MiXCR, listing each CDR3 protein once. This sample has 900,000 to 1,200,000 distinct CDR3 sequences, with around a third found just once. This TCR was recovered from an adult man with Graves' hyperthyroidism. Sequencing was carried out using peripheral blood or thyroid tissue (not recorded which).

The CDR3 reads CSARDYSSGTVNTEAFF. The CDR3 nucleotides are TGCAGTGCTAGAGATTATTCAAGTGGGACAGTGAACACTGAAGCTTTCTTT. The chain couples TRBV20-1 to TRBJ1-1; 7 bases match TRBD1. Germline CDR1 reads DFQATT; CDR2 reads SNEGSKA (reference sequence). V lost 0 bases and J lost 0; bases outside the gene matches: 10. The CDR3 sequence is 17 residues long.